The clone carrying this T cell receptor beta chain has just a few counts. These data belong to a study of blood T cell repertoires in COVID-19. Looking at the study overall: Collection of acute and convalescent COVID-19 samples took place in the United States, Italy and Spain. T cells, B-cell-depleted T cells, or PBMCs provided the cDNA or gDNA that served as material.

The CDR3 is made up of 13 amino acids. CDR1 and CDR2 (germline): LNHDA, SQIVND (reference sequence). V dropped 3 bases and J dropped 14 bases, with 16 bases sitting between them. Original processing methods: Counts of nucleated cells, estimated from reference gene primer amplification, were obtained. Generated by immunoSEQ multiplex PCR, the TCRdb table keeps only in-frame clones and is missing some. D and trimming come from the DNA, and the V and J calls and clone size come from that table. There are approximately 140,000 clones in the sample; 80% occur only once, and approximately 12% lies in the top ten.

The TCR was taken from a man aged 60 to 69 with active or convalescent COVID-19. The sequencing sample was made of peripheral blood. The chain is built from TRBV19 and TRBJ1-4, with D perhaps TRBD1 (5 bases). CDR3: CASSISRRGRLFF. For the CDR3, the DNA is TGTGCCAGTAGTATCTCTAGAAGGGGCCGGCTGTTTTTT. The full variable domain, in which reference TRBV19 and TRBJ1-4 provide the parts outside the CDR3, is DGGITQSPKYLFRKEGQNVTLSCEQNLNHDAMYWYRQDPGQGLRLIYYSQIVNDFQKGDIAEGYSVSREKKESFPLTVTSAQKNPTAFYLCASSISRRGRLFFGSGTQLSVL.